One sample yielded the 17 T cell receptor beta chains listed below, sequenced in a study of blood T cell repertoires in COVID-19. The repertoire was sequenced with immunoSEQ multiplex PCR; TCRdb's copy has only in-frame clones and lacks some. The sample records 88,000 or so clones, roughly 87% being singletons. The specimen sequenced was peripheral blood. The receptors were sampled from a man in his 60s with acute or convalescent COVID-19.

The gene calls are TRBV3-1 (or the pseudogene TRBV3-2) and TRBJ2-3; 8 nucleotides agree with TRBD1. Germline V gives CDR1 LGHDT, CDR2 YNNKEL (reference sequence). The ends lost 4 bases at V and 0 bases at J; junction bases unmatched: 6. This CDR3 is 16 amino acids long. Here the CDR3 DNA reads TGTGCCAGCAGCCGCCTGACAGGGGCTAGCACAGATACGCAGTATTTT. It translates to CASSRLTGASTDTQYF.

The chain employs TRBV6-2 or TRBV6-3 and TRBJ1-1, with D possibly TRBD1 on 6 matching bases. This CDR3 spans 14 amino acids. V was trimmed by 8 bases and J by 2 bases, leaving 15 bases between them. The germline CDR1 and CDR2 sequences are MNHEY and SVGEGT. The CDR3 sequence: CASGLGGTNTEAFF. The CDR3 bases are TGTGCCAGCGGTTTAGGGGGAACTAACACTGAAGCTTTCTTT.

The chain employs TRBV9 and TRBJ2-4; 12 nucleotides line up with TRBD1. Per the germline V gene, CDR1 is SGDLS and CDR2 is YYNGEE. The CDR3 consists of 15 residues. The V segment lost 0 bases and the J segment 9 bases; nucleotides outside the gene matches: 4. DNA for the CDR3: TGTGCCAGCAGCGTAGGGGGACAGGGGGCTGGCATTCAGTACTTC. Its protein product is CASSVGGQGAGIQYF.

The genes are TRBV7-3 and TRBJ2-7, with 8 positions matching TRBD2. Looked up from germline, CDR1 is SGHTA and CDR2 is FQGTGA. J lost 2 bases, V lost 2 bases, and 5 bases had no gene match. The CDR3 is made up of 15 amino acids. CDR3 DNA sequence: TGTGCCAGCAGCTTAGCCGGGGGGGCCCCCTACGAGCAGTACTTC. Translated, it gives CASSLAGGAPYEQYF. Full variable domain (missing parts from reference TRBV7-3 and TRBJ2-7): GAGVSQTPSNKVTEKGKYVELRCDPISGHTALYWYRQSLGQGPEFLIYFQGTGAADDSGLPNDRFFAVRPEGSVSTLKIQRTERGDSAVYLCASSLAGGAPYEQYFGPGTRLTVT.

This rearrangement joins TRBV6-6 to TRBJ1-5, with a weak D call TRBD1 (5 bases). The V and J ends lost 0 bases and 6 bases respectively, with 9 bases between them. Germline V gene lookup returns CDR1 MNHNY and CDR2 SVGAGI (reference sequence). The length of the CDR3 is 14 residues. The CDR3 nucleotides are TGTGCCAGCAGTTACTCCGGGCAGGGTCAGCCCCAGCATTTT. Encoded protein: CASSYSGQGQPQHF.

The DNA for the CDR3 is TGTGCCAGCAGTGGTCGGGGGGGGCTATACGAGCAGTACTTC. Its protein is CASSGRGGLYEQYF. The chain couples TRBV25-1 to TRBJ2-7, with 8 bases matching TRBD2. CDR3 length: 14 amino acids. Germline trimming cut 4 bases from V and 4 bases from J; bases unmatched to any gene: 6. Looked up from germline, CDR1 is MGHDK and CDR2 is SYGVNS.

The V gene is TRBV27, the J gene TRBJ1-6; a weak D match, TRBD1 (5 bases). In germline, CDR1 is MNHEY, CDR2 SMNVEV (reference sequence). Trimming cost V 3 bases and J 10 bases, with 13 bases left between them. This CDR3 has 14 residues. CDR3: CASSFPDSTSPLHF. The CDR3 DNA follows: TGTGCCAGCAGTTTTCCCGACAGTACCTCACCCCTCCACTTT.

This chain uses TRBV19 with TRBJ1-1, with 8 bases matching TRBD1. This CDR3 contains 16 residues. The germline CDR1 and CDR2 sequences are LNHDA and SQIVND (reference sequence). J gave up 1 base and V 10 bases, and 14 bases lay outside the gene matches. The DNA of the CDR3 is TGTGCCACCCACCACCTCGGACAGGGTTCGAACACTGAAGCTTTCTTT. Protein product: CATHHLGQGSNTEAFF. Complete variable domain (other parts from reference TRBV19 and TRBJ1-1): DGGITQSPKYLFRKEGQNVTLSCEQNLNHDAMYWYRQDPGQGLRLIYYSQIVNDFQKGDIAEGYSVSREKKESFPLTVTSAQKNPTAFYLCATHHLGQGSNTEAFFGQGTRLTVV.

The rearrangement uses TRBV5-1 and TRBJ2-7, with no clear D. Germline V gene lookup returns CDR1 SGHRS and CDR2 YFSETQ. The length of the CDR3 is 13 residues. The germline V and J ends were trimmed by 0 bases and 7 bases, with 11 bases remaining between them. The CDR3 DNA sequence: TGCGCCAGCAGCTTGGCCCGTTTTCGGGAGCAGTACTTC. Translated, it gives CASSLARFREQYF.

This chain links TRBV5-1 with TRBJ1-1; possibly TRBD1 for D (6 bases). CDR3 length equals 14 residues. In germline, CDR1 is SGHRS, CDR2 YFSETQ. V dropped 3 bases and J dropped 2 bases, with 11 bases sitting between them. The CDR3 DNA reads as TGCGCCAGCAGCTCCGGGACATTAAACACTGAAGCTTTCTTT. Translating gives CASSSGTLNTEAFF.

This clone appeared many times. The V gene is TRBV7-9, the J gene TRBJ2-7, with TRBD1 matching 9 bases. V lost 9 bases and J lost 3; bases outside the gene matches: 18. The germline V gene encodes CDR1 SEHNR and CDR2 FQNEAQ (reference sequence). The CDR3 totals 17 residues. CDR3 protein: CARPIKPQGTGIYEQYF. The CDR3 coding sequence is TGTGCCAGGCCAATCAAGCCACAAGGGACAGGGATCTACGAGCAGTACTTC.

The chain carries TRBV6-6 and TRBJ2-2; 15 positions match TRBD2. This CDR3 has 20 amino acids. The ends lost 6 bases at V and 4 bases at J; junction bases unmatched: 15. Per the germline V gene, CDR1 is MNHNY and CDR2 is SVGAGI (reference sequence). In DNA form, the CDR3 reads TGTGCCAGCAGCAAACCGGGACTAGCGGGAGGCCGACGAGTCACCGGGGAGCTGTTTTTT. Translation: CASSKPGLAGGRRVTGELFF.

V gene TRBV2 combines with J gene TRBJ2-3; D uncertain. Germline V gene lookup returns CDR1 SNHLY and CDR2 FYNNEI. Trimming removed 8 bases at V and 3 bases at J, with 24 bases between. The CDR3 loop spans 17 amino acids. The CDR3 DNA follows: TGTGCCAGCCCCCGGAAAGATGTAGCCTTATTGACAGATACGCAGTATTTT. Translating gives CASPRKDVALLTDTQYF.

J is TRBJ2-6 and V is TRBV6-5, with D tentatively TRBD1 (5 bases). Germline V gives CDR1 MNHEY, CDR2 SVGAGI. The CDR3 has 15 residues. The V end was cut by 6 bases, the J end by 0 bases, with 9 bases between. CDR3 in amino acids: CASSRVFSGANVLTF. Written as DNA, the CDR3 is TGTGCCAGCAGCAGGGTTTTCTCTGGGGCCAACGTCCTGACTTTC.

DNA for the CDR3: TGTGCCAGCAGCCCCTGGACAGGCTATGGCTACACCTTC. Residues: CASSPWTGYGYTF. V is TRBV9 and J is TRBJ1-2; 7 bases are a match to TRBD1. The J segment lost 4 bases and the V segment lost 4 bases, leaving 4 bases of the junction unmatched. The CDR3 runs 13 residues. Per germline, CDR1 SGDLS and CDR2 YYNGEE.

The CDR3, as DNA: TGTGCCAGCACCCGGGGGGCGGGGTCCGGGGAGCTGTTTTTT. Translation gives CASTRGAGSGELFF. The chain is built from TRBV6-5 and TRBJ2-2; possibly TRBD2 for D (7 bases). Looked up from germline, CDR1 is MNHEY and CDR2 is SVGAGI. The length of the CDR3 is 14 residues. Trimming removed 7 bases at V and 6 bases at J, with 15 bases between.

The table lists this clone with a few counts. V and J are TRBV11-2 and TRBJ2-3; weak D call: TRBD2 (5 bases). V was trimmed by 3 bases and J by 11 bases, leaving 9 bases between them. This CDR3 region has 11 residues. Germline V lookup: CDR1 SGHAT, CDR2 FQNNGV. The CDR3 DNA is TGTGCCAGCAGCTTTTTACGGGAGCAGTATTTT. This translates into CASSFLREQYF.